The rows below give T cell receptor beta chains drawn from one sample of a study of blood T cells in healthy people across ages. TCRdb processed the 5' RACE reads anew with MiXCR; each CDR3 protein has one entry. The sample shows roughly 900,000 distinct CDR3 sequences, 29% of them seen only once. The specimen sequenced was blood. The receptors come from a woman at least 80 years old in good health. Both conserved end residues are part of each CDR3. Each record gives: J gene, D gene, CDR3 length, V gene, clone size, CDR3 DNA, CDR3 protein. A D gene is named only where the DNA matches it firmly. The size of a clone is reported for some rows only, either as once, few or many, or as a class for expanded clones.

TRBJ2-3 - 16 TRBV6-5 - TGTGCCAGCAGGATAGGGGGGGGGGCTAGCACAGATACGCAGTATTTT CASRIGGGASTDTQYF
TRBJ2-1 - 12 TRBV7-9 many TGTGCCAGCAGTGATAGGGTCCATGAGCAGTTCTTC CASSDRVHEQFF
TRBJ2-5 - 13 TRBV25-1 many TGTGCCAGCAGTGTGGGGGGGCGGGAGACCCAGTACTTC CASSVGGRETQYF
TRBJ2-5 - 14 TRBV5-8 - TGTGCCAGCAGCTTATACGCGAAACAAGGGACCCAGTACTTC CASSLYAKQGTQYF
TRBJ2-7 TRBD2 13 TRBV12-3/TRBV12-4 few TGTGCCAGCAGACTAGCGGGAGTTTACGAGCAGTACTTC CASRLAGVYEQYF
TRBJ2-3 TRBD2 15 TRBV12-3/TRBV12-4 many TGTGCCAGCAGTTTTACTAGCGGTGGAACAGATACGCAGTATTTT CASSFTSGGTDTQYF
TRBJ1-2 - 14 TRBV4-1 few TGCGCCAGCAGCCAAGAAACAGCAAACTATGGCTACACCTTC CASSQETANYGYTF
TRBJ2-2 - 17 TRBV7-2 - TGCGCCAGCAGCCAAGAGAAGGGGATTATGAACACCGGGGAGCTGTTTTTT CASSQEKGIMNTGELFF
TRBJ2-2 TRBD2 16 TRBV2 few TGTGCCAGCAGTCAACTAGCGGGGGGGCAGTCCGGGGAGCTGTTTTTT CASSQLAGGQSGELFF
TRBJ2-3 TRBD1 16 TRBV4-2 many TGTGCCAGCAGCCAAGGGACAGGGGGCCATACAGATACGCAGTATTTT CASSQGTGGHTDTQYF
TRBJ2-1 - 11 TRBV6-2/TRBV6-3 many TGTGCCAGCGGGTATAACAATGAGCAGTTCTTC CASGYNNEQFF
TRBJ1-2 - 13 TRBV6-1 - TGTGCCAGCAGTGAGGGACGGGAAAATGGCTACACCTTC CASSEGRENGYTF
TRBJ2-5 - 13 TRBV7-2 - TGTGCCAACAGCTCCACAGGGTGCGAGACCCAGTACTTC CANSSTGCETQYF
TRBJ1-2 - 15 TRBV19 few TGTGCCAGTACTCCTAACCAGGGCGCATGGTATGGCTACACCTTC CASTPNQGAWYGYTF
TRBJ2-2 - 14 TRBV12-3/TRBV12-4 - TGTGCCAGCAGCATGGGGGGTAACACCGGGGAGCTGTTTTTT CASSMGGNTGELFF
TRBJ2-7 - 14 TRBV2 many TGTGCCAGCAGTGACCCTGGGACACACTACGAGCAGTACTTC CASSDPGTHYEQYF
TRBJ2-7 - 13 TRBV6-2/TRBV6-3 many TGTGCCAGCAGTTGGGAATTACCGGGACGGCAGTACTTC CASSWELPGRQYF
TRBJ2-3 TRBD2 15 TRBV20-1 - TGCAGTGCTTCCCTAGCGGGCTTTAGCACAGATACGCAGTATTTT CSASLAGFSTDTQYF
TRBJ2-5 - 10 TRBV7-2 many TGTGCCAGCAGCTTAGGAACCCAGTACTTC CASSLGTQYF
TRBJ2-7 TRBD1 16 TRBV18 many TGTGCCAGCTCACCAGGGACAGGGCTTAGCTCCTACGAGCAGTACTTC CASSPGTGLSSYEQYF
TRBJ2-7 - 15 TRBV7-2 - TGTGCCAGCAGTTCCCAAACCCTCGGAGCTAACGAGCAGTACTTC CASSSQTLGANEQYF
TRBJ2-2 - 14 TRBV12-3/TRBV12-4 - TGTGCCAGCAAAGACAGGAGACTTACCGGGGAGCTGTTTTTT CASKDRRLTGELFF
TRBJ2-7 - 12 TRBV3-1 - TGTGCCAGCAGCCACGTGCACTACGAGCAGTACTTC CASSHVHYEQYF
TRBJ2-1 TRBD2 15 TRBV28 few TGTGCCAGCAGCCTAAGACTAGCGGGGGGGGGTGAGCAGTTCTTC CASSLRLAGGGEQFF
TRBJ2-1 TRBD2 17 TRBV6-2/TRBV6-3 - TGTGCCAGCAGTTACTCGCCCCTAGCGGGGCCTAGGGGCGAGCAGTTCTTC CASSYSPLAGPRGEQFF
TRBJ2-2 TRBD2 15 TRBV20-1 - TGCAGTGCTAGAGATGTAGCGGGAGATACCGGGGAGCTGTTTTTT CSARDVAGDTGELFF
TRBJ2-1 - 17 TRBV6-1 many TGTGCCAGCAGTGAAGGGGTCGCAGGGACCACCTACAATGAGCAGTTCTTC CASSEGVAGTTYNEQFF
TRBJ2-2 - 14 TRBV7-2 - TGTGCCAGCAGCTTCCGACAGGGAGGCGGGGAGCTGTTTTTT CASSFRQGGGELFF
TRBJ2-1 - 13 TRBV3-1 many TGTGCCAGCGGGGGCAGGGCCTACAATGAGCAGTTCTTC CASGGRAYNEQFF
TRBJ1-1 - 12 TRBV6-1 few TGTGCCAGCAGTGACTGGGGAATCGGGGCTTTCTTT CASSDWGIGAFF
TRBJ2-1 - 16 TRBV5-1 many TGCGCCAGCAGCCCGGGTGGTACGCCCAGGAACAATGAGCAGTTCTTC CASSPGGTPRNNEQFF
TRBJ2-1 - 12 TRBV29-1 few TGCAGCTCCTGGGCAGGGGGGGGTGAGCAGTTCTTC CSSWAGGGEQFF
TRBJ2-7 - 12 TRBV20-1 once TGCAGTGCTGGAGGGGTAACCGACGAGCAGTACTTC CSAGGVTDEQYF
TRBJ2-7 TRBD1 13 TRBV20-1 many TGCAGTGCTAAGACAGGGGTCGGCTACGAGCAGTACTTC CSAKTGVGYEQYF
TRBJ2-2 - 14 TRBV7-2 few TGTGCCAGCAACCCTAACAGCAACACCGGGGAGCTGTTTTTT CASNPNSNTGELFF
TRBJ1-5 - 16 TRBV7-2 - TGTGCCAGCAGCTCAAAACTTGTTGGTGTCAGTCAGCCCCAGCATTTT CASSSKLVGVSQPQHF
TRBJ2-5 TRBD1 17 TRBV18 - TGTGCCAGCTCACCACCAACCGGGACAGGGGCGGCAGAGACCCAGTACTTC CASSPPTGTGAAETQYF
TRBJ1-6 - 17 TRBV12-3/TRBV12-4 few TGTGCCAGCAGTTTAGGCTTGGACAGTCCGATATATTCACCCCTCCACTTT CASSLGLDSPIYSPLHF
TRBJ1-5 - 15 TRBV12-3/TRBV12-4 many TGTGCCAGCAGTTTCGAGGGGGGCGGCAATCAGCCCCAGCATTTT CASSFEGGGNQPQHF
TRBJ1-1 - 17 TRBV12-5 - TGTGCTAGTGGTTTGGAGCCAAAGACTCAGGGGAACACTGAAGCTTTCTTT CASGLEPKTQGNTEAFF
TRBJ1-2 TRBD1 16 TRBV6-2/TRBV6-3 many TGTGCCAGCAGTTACGGATACAGGGGAATGAGAGATGGCTACACCTTC CASSYGYRGMRDGYTF